The entry below gives a single T cell receptor beta chain sequence along with its context. The entry originates in a study of T-cell reconstitution after alpha-beta-depleted transplantation in children. Preparation of the TCRbeta library involved a method that used unique molecular identifiers. Using its own MiXCR run on the PCR reads, TCRdb lists one record per CDR3 protein. Of just under 550,000 distinct CDR3 sequences in the sample, around 16% were seen once. Germline CDR1 reads LNHNV; CDR2 reads YYDKDF (reference sequence). Trimming cost V 4 bases and J 3 bases; bases outside gene matches: 3. The CDR3 length is 14 residues.

The chain recombines TRBV15 with TRBJ2-5; TRBD2 matches at 9 bases. The clonotype comes from a human donor who donated a stem cell graft to a child with acute lymphoblastic leukemia. The sample in question was PBMCs from the stem cell graft donor, obtained from the stem cell graft. This chain's CDR3 is CATSTRLAEETQYF. The CDR3 nucleotides are TGTGCCACCAGCACGCGACTAGCGGAAGAGACCCAGTACTTC.